Listed here are 4 T cell receptor beta chains from one sample, sequenced in a study of cytomegalovirus exposure and HLA in healthy donors. With 60 Vbeta and 13 Jbeta primers, the PCR was carried out. Only in-frame clones appear in the TCRdb table, and some are missing; sequencing was by immunoSEQ multiplex PCR. The repertoire holds more than 100,000 clones, over 80% seen once, with about 0.22% in the top ten. The sample taken for sequencing was PBMCs. The receptors were gathered from a man between 50 and 59 years old in good health and CMV-seronegative.

The chain is built from TRBV4-3 and TRBJ2-2; 8 bases line up with TRBD1. V lost 4 bases and J lost 6; bases outside the gene matches: 7. This CDR3 region has 15 residues. The germline V gene encodes CDR1 LGHNA and CDR2 YSLEER. CDR3 nucleotide sequence: TGCGCCAGCAGCCCGGACAGGGTTACCCCCGGGGAGCTGTTTTTT. Translated, it gives CASSPDRVTPGELFF.

The chain is built from TRBV6-1 and TRBJ2-3, with 10 nucleotides matching TRBD2. The CDR3 loop spans 15 amino acids. The germline gives CDR1 MNHNS, CDR2 SASEGT. Trimming cost V 8 bases and J 1 base; bases outside gene matches: 6. DNA for the CDR3: TGTGCCAGCGGCGCCGGGACTAGCGGCACAGATACGCAGTATTTT. Amino acid sequence: CASGAGTSGTDTQYF.

The chain links TRBV7-2 to TRBJ2-2; 10 nucleotides line up with TRBD1. J lost 4 bases, V lost 5 bases, and 7 bases had no gene match. Germline V gene data show CDR1 as SGHTA and CDR2 as FQGNSA. The CDR3 runs 16 residues. This chain's CDR3 is CASSTRTGGGTGELFF. The CDR3 DNA sequence: TGTGCCAGCAGCACTAGGACAGGGGGTGGCACCGGGGAGCTGTTTTTT.

The J gene is TRBJ2-7, the V gene TRBV19, with D maybe TRBD2 (6 bases). Trimming removed 1 base from V and 0 bases from J, with 13 bases in between. CDR1 is LNHDA, CDR2 SQIVND, per germline (reference sequence). CDR3 length: 16 residues. The CDR3 DNA is TGTGCCAGTAGTATAGCGGGAGTTAGGACCTCCTACGAGCAGTACTTC. It encodes CASSIAGVRTSYEQYF.